The TCR beta chain described here comes from a study of shared T cell receptors in the human thymus. The repertoire was sequenced with immunoSEQ multiplex PCR; TCRdb's copy has only in-frame clones and lacks some. Of 72,000 or so clones listed, about 95% were seen once; the top ten hold less than 0.04%. CDR3 length: 20 amino acids. Germline V gene sequence: CDR1 LGHNA, CDR2 YSLEER. V lost 0 bases and J 4 bases, leaving 24 bases between the germline ends. This clone was found once. This sequence joins TRBV4-3 and TRBJ1-4; D possibly corresponds to TRBD1 (5 bases). Sequencing was carried out using thymocytes. The sequence was collected from a human donor. The CDR3 region is CASSQDRNRVKQEDNEKLFF. CDR3 DNA sequence: TGCGCCAGCAGCCAAGATCGGAACCGCGTAAAACAGGAAGATAATGAAAAACTGTTTTTT.